This T cell receptor beta chain derives from a study of human CD8 memory T cell subsets. TPEX cells were exhausted-like CCR7+ PD-1+ TIGIT+ early memory CD8+ T cells. Germline loops: CDR1 MNHEY, CDR2 SVGEGT. This CDR3 has 16 amino acids. TCR beta libraries were made by UMI-labeled 5' RACE. After re-calling the 5' RACE reads, TCRdb lists one entry per CDR3 protein, DNA absent. Listed are about 9,200 distinct CDR3 sequences; 20% falls within the top ten. This sequence originates from a human donor in good health. The rearrangement uses TRBV6-2 or TRBV6-3 and TRBJ2-2; TCRdb designates TRBD1, a call that cannot be tested without DNA. The sequencing input was CD8+ T cells from PBMCs. CDR3 loop: CASSYDPQGFTGELFF.